This T cell receptor beta chain is drawn from a study of CD8 T cells in ankylosing spondylitis. Study results and caveats: Prior work had noted some motif variants in reactive arthritis blood and synovial fluid.

The ends were cut back, 7 bases at V and 2 bases at J, with 15 bases in the middle. Germline loops: CDR1 MNHNS, CDR2 SASEGT. The CDR3 consists of 14 residues. With respect to this clonotype: Its cognate antigen is unknown.

TCR beta libraries were made by quantitative 5'-RACE with molecular barcodes. Using its own MiXCR run on the 5' RACE reads, TCRdb lists one record per CDR3 protein. The sample lists approximately 300,000 distinct CDR3 sequences, about a fifth seen once, with 3.5% in the top ten. The origin of this receptor is a female donor with ankylosing spondylitis or in good health (not recorded which). This sequence joins TRBV6-1 and TRBJ2-7; tentative D call: TRBD2 (6 bases). Input material: blood, either unsorted or a sorted T cell fraction (not recorded which). The chain's CDR3 is CASTSSAGTYEQYF. The CDR3 DNA sequence: TGTGCCAGCACCTCCTCCGCGGGAACCTACGAGCAGTACTTC.